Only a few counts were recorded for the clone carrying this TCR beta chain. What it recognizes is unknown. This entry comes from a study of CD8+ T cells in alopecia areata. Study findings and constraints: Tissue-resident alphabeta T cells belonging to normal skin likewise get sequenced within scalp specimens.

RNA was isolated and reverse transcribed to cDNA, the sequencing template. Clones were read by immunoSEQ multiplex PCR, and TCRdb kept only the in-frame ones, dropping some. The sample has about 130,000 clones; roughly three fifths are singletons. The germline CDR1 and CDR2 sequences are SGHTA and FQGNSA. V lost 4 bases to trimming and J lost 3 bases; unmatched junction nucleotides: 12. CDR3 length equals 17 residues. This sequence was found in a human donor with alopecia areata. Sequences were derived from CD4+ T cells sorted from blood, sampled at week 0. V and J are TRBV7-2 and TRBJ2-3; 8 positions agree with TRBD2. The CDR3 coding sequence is TGTGCCAGCAGCTCTATCCTGGGACTAGAGGGGACAGATACGCAGTATTTT. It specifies CASSSILGLEGTDTQYF.